This is a list of T cell receptor beta chains from one sample in a study of OX40 agonist ivuxolimab in advanced cancers. Sequencing used immunoSEQ multiplex PCR; TCRdb keeps in-frame clones, though not all of them. The sample contains almost 80,000 clones, around 87% of which appear only once. The sequencing here drew on CD4+ or CD8+ T cells sorted from blood, taken in a trial of the OX40 agonist ivuxolimab. These receptors all stem from an adult with an advanced solid tumor such as melanoma, head and neck, liver or kidney cancer. The CDR3 runs from the conserved cysteine through the conserved F or W. Some rows have no size entry. The others give once, few or many, or a class for an expanded clone.

TRBJ2-4 | - | TRBV4-1 | CASSQTPNSNIQYF
TRBJ2-1 | - | TRBV27 | CASRDHNEQFF
TRBJ2-2 | - | TRBV29-1 | CSVGLAMVGELFF
TRBJ2-2 | once | TRBV11-3 | CASSLNTGELFF
TRBJ1-1 | - | TRBV6-1 | CASSRSGFTEAFF
TRBJ2-3 | - | TRBV21-1 | CASSKDVGRKGLAGGGSTDTQYF
TRBJ2-3 | - | TRBV10-3 | CAISELSSLSTDTQYF
TRBJ1-1 | - | TRBV25-1 | CASLGRGFPFPEAFF
TRBJ1-1 | - | TRBV13 | CASSFGRPGLGEAFF
TRBJ2-1 | - | TRBV28 | CASSTTQGPKGDNEQFF
TRBJ1-1 | - | TRBV10-2 | CASSVRGALGNTEAFF
TRBJ2-7 | - | TRBV11-3 | CASSLDPQREGRFNEQYF
TRBJ2-2 | - | TRBV5-1 | CASSLFGLAGGLTGELFF
TRBJ2-1 | - | TRBV19 | CASSTHLQNEQFF
TRBJ1-2 | once | TRBV5-4 | CASSRGDRGLSYGYTF
TRBJ2-1 | - | TRBV18 | CASSKTSGDNEQFF
TRBJ1-1 | - | TRBV5-4 | CASSLQGVMNTEAFF
TRBJ2-7 | - | TRBV5-1 | CASSDGLAGFNEQYF
TRBJ2-1 | - | TRBV18 | CASSPHEGQFF
TRBJ2-1 | - | TRBV18 | CASSPDRDQSYNEQFF
TRBJ1-2 | - | TRBV2 | CASSVGVNYGYTF
TRBJ1-3 | - | TRBV12-5 | CASGLDWPSGNTIYF
TRBJ1-1 | - | TRBV28 | CASRQGFSIAEAFF
TRBJ2-5 | - | TRBV10-3 | CAIRSTGEGETQYF
TRBJ1-1 | few | TRBV28 | CASIGLVYTEAFF
TRBJ2-7 | - | TRBV10-3 | CATRGQGSTYEQYF
TRBJ2-2 | - | TRBV5-5 | CASSWRAGVGTGELFF
TRBJ2-7 | - | TRBV5-1 | CASSLRSGQGAYEQYF
TRBJ1-2 | - | TRBV9 | CASSAGREYGYTF
TRBJ2-3 | - | TRBV7-3 | CASSGVADTQYF
TRBJ1-1 | - | TRBV18 | CASSRQGGNTEAFF
TRBJ1-5 | - | TRBV2 | CAGQQGIKQPQHF
TRBJ2-7 | once | TRBV2 | CASSVQSAYEQYF
TRBJ1-3 | - | TRBV6-1 | CASKTSSGNTIYF
TRBJ2-1 | - | TRBV5-6 | CASSRDISSYNEQFF
TRBJ1-5 | - | TRBV11-2 | CASSWTGGNQPQHF
TRBJ2-5 | - | TRBV6-6 | CASSRSRERPRQTQYF
TRBJ1-2 | - | TRBV28 | CATQPPDGYTF
TRBJ2-1 | - | TRBV27 | CASVRRAGAGSYNEQFF
TRBJ2-1 | - | TRBV7-6 | CASSLVAGGRNEQFF
TRBJ2-5 | once | TRBV2 | CASNLGGETQYF
TRBJ2-1 | - | TRBV2 | CASSPTGGLDNEQFF
TRBJ1-5 | few | TRBV10-3 | CAISSGTFQPQHF
TRBJ1-5 | once | TRBV18 | CASSPNRGSNQPQHF
TRBJ2-1 | - | TRBV10-1 | CASSESFSGRSNEQFF
TRBJ1-6 | - | TRBV5-4 | CASSENTHNSPLHF
TRBJ1-4 | - | TRBV6-1 | CASRQQGPTNEKLFF
TRBJ1-5 | - | TRBV6-1 | CASSEALAGPQPQHF
TRBJ2-7 | few | TRBV5-1 | CASSWGGLENDEQYF
TRBJ2-4 | - | TRBV6-1 | CASSDLWVWTENIQYF
TRBJ2-2 | - | TRBV5-1 | CASSPGPQGNTGELFF
TRBJ2-3 | - | TRBV4-2 | CASSPRLSDTQYF
TRBJ2-3 | - | TRBV27 | CASSQRRAGTDTQYF
TRBJ2-7 | - | TRBV7-2 | CASSLGVGTTTEQYF
TRBJ2-1 | - | TRBV5-5 | CASSLNSGSTNEQFF